A single TCR beta chain is shown here with its context. This record belongs to a study of early T cells in non-severe SARS-CoV-2 infection. TCRdb reprocessed the 5' RACE reads via MiXCR and lists one record per CDR3 protein. The sample lists approximately 70,000 distinct CDR3 sequences, 13% occurring once. V was clipped by 2 bases and J by 7 bases; unmatched bases: 6. Germline CDR1 KGHDR, CDR2 SFDVKD. The CDR3 contains 16 residues. The receptor was derived from an adult who was a healthcare worker with PCR-confirmed SARS-CoV-2 infection or an uninfected control (not recorded which). The rearrangement uses TRBV24-1 and TRBJ1-4; 10 nucleotides agree with TRBD1. The specimen sequenced was whole blood. The CDR3 coding sequence is TGTGCCACCAGTGATTCGACAGGGGGCCCTTCTGAAAAACTGTTTTTT. Encoded protein: CATSDSTGGPSEKLFF.